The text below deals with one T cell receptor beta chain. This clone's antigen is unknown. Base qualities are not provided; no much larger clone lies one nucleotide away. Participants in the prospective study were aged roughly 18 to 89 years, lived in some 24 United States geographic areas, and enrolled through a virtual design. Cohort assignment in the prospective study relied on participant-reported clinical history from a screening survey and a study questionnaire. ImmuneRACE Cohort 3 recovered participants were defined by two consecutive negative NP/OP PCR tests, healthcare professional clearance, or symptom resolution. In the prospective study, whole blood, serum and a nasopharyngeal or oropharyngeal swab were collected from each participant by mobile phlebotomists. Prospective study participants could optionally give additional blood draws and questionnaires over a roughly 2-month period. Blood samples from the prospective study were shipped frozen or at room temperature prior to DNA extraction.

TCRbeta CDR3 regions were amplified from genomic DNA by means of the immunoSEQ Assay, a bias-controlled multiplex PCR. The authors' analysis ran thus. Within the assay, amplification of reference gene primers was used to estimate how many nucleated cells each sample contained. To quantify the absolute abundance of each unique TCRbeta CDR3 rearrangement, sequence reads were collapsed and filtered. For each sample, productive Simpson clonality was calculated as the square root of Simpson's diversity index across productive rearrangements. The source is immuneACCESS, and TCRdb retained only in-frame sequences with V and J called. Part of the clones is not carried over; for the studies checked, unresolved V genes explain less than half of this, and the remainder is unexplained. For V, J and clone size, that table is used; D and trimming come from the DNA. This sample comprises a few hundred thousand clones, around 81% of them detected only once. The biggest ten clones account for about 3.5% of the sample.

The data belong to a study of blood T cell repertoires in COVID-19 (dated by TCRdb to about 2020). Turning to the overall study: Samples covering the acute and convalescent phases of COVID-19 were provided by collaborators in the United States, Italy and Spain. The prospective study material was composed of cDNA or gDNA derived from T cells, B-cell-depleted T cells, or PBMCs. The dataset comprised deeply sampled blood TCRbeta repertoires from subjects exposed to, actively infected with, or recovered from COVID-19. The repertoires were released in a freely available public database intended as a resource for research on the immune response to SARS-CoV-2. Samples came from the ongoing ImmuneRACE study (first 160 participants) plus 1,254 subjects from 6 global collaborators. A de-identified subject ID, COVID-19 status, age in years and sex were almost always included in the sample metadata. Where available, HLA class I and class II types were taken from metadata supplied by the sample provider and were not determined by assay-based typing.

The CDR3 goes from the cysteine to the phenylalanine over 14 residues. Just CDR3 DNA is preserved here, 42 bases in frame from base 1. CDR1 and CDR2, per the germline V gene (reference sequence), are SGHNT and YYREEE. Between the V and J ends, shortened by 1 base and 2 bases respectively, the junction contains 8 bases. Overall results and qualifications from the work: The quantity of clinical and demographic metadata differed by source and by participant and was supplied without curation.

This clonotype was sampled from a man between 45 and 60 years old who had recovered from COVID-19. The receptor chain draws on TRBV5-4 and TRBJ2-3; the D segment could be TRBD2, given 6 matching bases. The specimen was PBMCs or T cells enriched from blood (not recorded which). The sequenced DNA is TGTGCCAGCAGCTTGTCACTAGCCACAGATACGCAGTATTTT. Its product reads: CASSLSLATDTQYF.